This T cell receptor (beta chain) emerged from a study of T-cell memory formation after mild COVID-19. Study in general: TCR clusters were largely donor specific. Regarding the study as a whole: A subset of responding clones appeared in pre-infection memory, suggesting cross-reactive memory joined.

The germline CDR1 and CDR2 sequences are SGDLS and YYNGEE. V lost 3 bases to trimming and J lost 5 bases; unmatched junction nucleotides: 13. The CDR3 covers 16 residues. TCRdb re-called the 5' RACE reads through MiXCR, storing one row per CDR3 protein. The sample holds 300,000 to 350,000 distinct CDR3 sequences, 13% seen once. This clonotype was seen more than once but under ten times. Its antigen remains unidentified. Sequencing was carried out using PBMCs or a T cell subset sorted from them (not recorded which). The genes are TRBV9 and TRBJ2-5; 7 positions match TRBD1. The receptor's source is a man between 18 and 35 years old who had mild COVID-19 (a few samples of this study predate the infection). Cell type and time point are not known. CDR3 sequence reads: CASSASGQEGGETQYF. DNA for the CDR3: TGTGCCAGCAGCGCATCAGGACAGGAAGGCGGGGAGACCCAGTACTTC.